This T cell receptor beta chain was identified in a study of T cells in Graves' hyperthyroidism and ophthalmopathy (dated by TCRdb to the late 2010s). Concerning the study at large: Peripheral blood samples were taken at initial diagnosis, before any treatment was given. A discovery cohort of about a hundred patients, 43 with Graves' ophthalmopathy and approximately 60 with stable Graves' hyperthyroidism, was used to find distinguishing TCR V-J signatures. Whether ophthalmopathy could be predicted prospectively was tested in an independent validation cohort made up of under 20 hyperthyroidism patients plus 17 patients who later progressed to ophthalmopathy. For training and testing, the 95 to 100 patients in the discovery cohort were randomly divided in a 7:3 ratio. The study also compared thyroid tissue and blood T-cell repertoires from 6 or 7 Graves' hyperthyroidism patients. After sampling, hyperthyroidism patients received methimazole starting at 30 mg daily, and ophthalmopathy patients received high-dose intravenous methylprednisolone. According to the paper, TCR Vbeta CDR3 sequencing was carried out on approximately 140 peripheral blood samples, which came from some 41 ophthalmopathy, fewer than 80 hyperthyroidism and roughly 17 progressor patients.

The research as a whole found: In cross-validation, a model built on a 13 V-J signature told ophthalmopathy apart from stable hyperthyroidism with just under 90% sensitivity and about 81% specificity, and in testing the same model reached 80%/75%. Blood samples also contained most of the expanded thyroid clonotypes (frequency above 0.001), which suggests that blood repertoires may reflect thyroid immune responses. In validation, progression to ophthalmopathy was predicted by the model with 65% to 71% sensitivity and 72.22% specificity, a median of about 6.8 months before onset. No statistical method was used to fix the sample size in advance, and group allocation was not hidden from the investigators.

Including the terminal cysteine and phenylalanine, the CDR3 comprises 14 residues. This entry keeps only the CDR3 DNA: 42 bases, framed from base 1. CDR1 and CDR2 are read off the germline V gene as MRHNA and SNTAGT. The germline ends are 12 bases apart after V is trimmed by 3 bases and J by 6 bases. About this clonotype itself: Which antigen it targets is not known. Base qualities are missing; no much larger clone stands one base away.

Hyperthyroidism patients were newly diagnosed, had a disease duration of under 2 months, and were aged 18 to 65 years. The study excluded patients with uncontrolled infections, other autoimmune diseases, pregnancy or lactation. Diagnoses relied on clinical symptoms, serum thyroxine and TRAb, thyroid ultrasound and orbital computed tomography. Blood from progressor patients was drawn when they were first diagnosed with hyperthyroidism, before any ophthalmopathy symptoms appeared. PBMCs were separated from over 9 ml of fresh peripheral blood using Ficoll-Paque density gradient centrifugation. Progressor patients were initially diagnosed with Graves' hyperthyroidism and developed ophthalmopathy during follow-up. Total RNA was extracted using Trizol reagent, and RNA quality was assessed on an Agilent 2100 Bioanalyzer. Amplification of TCR beta CDR3 regions was carried out from RNA transcripts. The TCR CDR3 was subjected to a first round of RT-PCR using the HTBI primer set and the Qiagen OneStep RT-PCR kit. The libraries were constructed in a second round of multiplex PCR and then size-selected and purified. Sequencing of the libraries was done on an Illumina HiSeq2000 using paired-end 100 bp reads. The published analysis was carried out like this. SOAPnuke was used to process the raw data, throwing out any read that contained adapters or uncalled bases, had a mean Phred below 15, or lacked an exact constant-primer or identifier match. High-quality paired reads were merged using COPE v1.2.5, and each unique nucleotide sequence was defined as a clonotype. MiTCR v1.1 was used to align the clonotypes against IMGT TRBV, TRBD and TRBJ reference segments. Only V-J combinations with frequency above 0.0001, covering roughly 99% of repertoires, were analysed. A TCS score was defined as the ratio of F50 (clonal expansion) to E x V (chaos), with BLOSUM62-based TCRdist applied between CDR3 peptides within each V-J. Welch's t-statistics and random forest reduced around 520 V-J features to about 12, which were used in a naive Bayes classifier (R e1071). TCRdb reprocessed the public reads (quality trimming at Q25 with fastp, clone calling with MiXCR) and kept in-frame beta chains. Rows with one shared CDR3 protein collapse into an entry with the most common genes and DNA. The V and J calls were not made by the authors but by TCRdb's processing. The sample yields more than 550,000 distinct CDR3 sequences; approximately 18% were counted once. Of the sample, 16% is held by the ten largest clones.

The sequence came from a woman in her forties or fifties with Graves' hyperthyroidism that later progressed to Graves' ophthalmopathy. The chain is assembled from TRBV6-4 and TRBJ1-5; tentative D gene TRBD1, with 5 bases matching. The source material was blood. This receptor has the CDR3 CASSEEGHGQPQHF. The bases are TGTGCCAGCAGTGAGGAGGGGCACGGTCAGCCCCAGCATTTT.